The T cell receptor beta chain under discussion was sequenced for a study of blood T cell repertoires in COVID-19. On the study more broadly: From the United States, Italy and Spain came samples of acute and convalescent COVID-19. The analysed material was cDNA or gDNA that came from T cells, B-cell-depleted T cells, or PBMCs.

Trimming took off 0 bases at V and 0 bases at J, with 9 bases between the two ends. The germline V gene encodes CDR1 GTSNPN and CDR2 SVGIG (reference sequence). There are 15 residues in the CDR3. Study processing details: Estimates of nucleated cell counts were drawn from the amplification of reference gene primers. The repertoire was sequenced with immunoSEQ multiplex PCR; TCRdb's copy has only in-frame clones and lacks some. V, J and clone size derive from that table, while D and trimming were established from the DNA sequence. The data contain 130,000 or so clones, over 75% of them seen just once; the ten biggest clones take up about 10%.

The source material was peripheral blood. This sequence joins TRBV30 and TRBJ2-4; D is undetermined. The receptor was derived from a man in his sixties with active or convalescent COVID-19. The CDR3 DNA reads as TGTGCCTGGAGTGTAACACCCCCAGCCAAAAACATTCAGTACTTC. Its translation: CAWSVTPPAKNIQYF.